The source of this T cell receptor beta chain is a study of tumor-infiltrating lymphocytes in oesophageal squamous cell carcinoma. Germline V gene data show CDR1 as MNHNY and CDR2 as SVGAGI (reference sequence). The CDR3 covers 16 residues. V was shortened by 6 bases and J by 6 bases, with 22 bases between the two germline ends. TCRdb re-called the PCR reads with MiXCR, one entry per CDR3 protein. This table has roughly 21,000 distinct CDR3 sequences, more than 35% appearing once. The sequence was collected from a male donor with esophageal squamous cell carcinoma. The chain has TRBV6-6 and TRBJ2-3; D might be TRBD1 or TRBD2, each matching 5 bases. The sample taken for sequencing was esophageal tumor tissue. This CDR3 reads CASSPSRDPRGDTQYF. The CDR3 DNA reads as TGTGCCAGCAGCCCTAGCCGGGACCCTAGGGGCGATACGCAGTATTTT.